The clone carrying this T cell receptor beta chain occurred many times. Antigen unknown. The source of the sample is a study of CD8+CD57+ T cells in acquired aplastic anemia. Study in general: The DNA of sorted CD4+ and CD8+ cells averaged approximately 3.4 ug.

Template material for TCR beta VDJ and CDR3 profiling consisted of genomic DNA. Each CDR3 protein gets one entry after TCRdb re-called the reads with MiXCR. The sample includes around 430,000 distinct CDR3 sequences, 25% to 40% of them seen just once. Patients included in sequencing had previously demonstrated CD8+CD57+ cell expansion by flow cytometry. Findings and caveats of the study: CD8+ Simpson's diversity in patients was not significantly different from that in controls. Under 35 was the count of CD8+ CDR3 sequences that patients shared with controls.

The CDR3 contains 13 residues. Between the trimmed V and J ends, which lost 1 base and 4 bases, there was a span of 8 bases. The germline V gene encodes CDR1 SGDLS and CDR2 YYNGEE. Sequencing was done on a sample of sorted CD4+, CD8+, or CD8+CD57+ T cells (not recorded which) from PBMCs. The genes are TRBV9 and TRBJ2-5, with a weak D call TRBD1 (6 bases). This receptor was taken from a human donor with aplastic anemia. CDR3 coding DNA: TGTGCCAGCAGCGTAAGGGGGTCAGAGACCCAGTACTTC. It is translated as CASSVRGSETQYF.